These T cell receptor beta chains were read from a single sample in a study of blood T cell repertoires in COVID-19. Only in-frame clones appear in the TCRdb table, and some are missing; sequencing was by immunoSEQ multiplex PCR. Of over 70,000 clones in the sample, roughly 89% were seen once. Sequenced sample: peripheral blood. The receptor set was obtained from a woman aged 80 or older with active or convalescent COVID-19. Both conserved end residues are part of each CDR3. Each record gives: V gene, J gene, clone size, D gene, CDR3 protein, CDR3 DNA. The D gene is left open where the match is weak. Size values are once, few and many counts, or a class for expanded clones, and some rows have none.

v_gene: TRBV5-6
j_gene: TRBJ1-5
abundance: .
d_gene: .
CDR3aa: CASSLSVNQPQHF
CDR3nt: TGTGCCAGCAGCTTGTCGGTAAATCAGCCCCAGCATTTT

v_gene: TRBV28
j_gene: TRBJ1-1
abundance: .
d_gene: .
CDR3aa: CATRGRPEAFF
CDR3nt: TGTGCCACTCGAGGTCGGCCGGAAGCTTTCTTT

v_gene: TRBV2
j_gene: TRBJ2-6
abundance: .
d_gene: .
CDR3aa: CASSPEWPISGANVLTF
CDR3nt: TGTGCCAGCAGTCCGGAGTGGCCCATCTCTGGGGCCAACGTCCTGACTTTC

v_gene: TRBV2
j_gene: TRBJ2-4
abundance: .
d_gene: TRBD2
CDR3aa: CASSEARGGPEIQYF
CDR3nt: TGTGCCAGCAGTGAAGCCCGGGGGGGGCCGGAGATTCAGTACTTC

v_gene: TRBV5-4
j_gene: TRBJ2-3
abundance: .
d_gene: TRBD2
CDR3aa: CASRSSSGRAGTDTQYF
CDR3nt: TGTGCCAGCCGATCCAGCAGCGGGAGGGCTGGCACAGATACGCAGTATTTT

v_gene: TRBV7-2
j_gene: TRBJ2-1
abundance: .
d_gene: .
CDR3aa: CASSPQGHQYNEQFF
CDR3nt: TGTGCCAGCAGTCCCCAGGGTCACCAATACAATGAGCAGTTCTTC

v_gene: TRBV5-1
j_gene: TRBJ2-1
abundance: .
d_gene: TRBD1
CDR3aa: CASSLASGQGHNEQFF
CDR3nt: TGCGCCAGCAGCTTGGCATCGGGACAGGGGCACAATGAGCAGTTCTTC

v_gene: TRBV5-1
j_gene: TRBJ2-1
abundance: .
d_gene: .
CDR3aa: CASSFYSSYNEQFF
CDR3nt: TGCGCCAGCAGCTTTTATAGCTCCTACAATGAGCAGTTCTTC

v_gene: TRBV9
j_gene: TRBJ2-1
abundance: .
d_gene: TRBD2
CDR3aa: CASSVAIAGGLNEQFF
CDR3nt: TGTGCCAGCAGCGTAGCGATAGCGGGAGGTCTCAATGAGCAGTTCTTC

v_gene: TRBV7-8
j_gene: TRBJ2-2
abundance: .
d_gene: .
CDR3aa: CASSLVPAATGELFF
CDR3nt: TGTGCCAGCAGCTTAGTTCCAGCGGCCACCGGGGAGCTGTTTTTT

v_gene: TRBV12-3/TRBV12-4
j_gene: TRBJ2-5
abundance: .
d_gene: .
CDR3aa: CASSLSGVETQYF
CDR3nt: TGTGCCAGCAGTTTATCGGGAGTAGAGACCCAGTACTTC

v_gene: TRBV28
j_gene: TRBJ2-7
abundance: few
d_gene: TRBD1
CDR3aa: CATRPAGQAFTYEQYF
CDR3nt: TGTGCCACCCGGCCCGCGGGACAGGCGTTCACCTACGAGCAGTACTTC

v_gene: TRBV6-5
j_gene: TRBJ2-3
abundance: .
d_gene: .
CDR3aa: CASQTYSSSTDTQYF
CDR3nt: TGTGCCAGCCAGACATATTCTTCTAGCACAGATACGCAGTATTTT

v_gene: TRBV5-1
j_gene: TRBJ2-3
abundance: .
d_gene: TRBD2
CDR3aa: CASSLQTSVTDTQYF
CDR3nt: TGCGCCAGCAGCTTGCAGACTAGCGTTACAGATACGCAGTATTTT

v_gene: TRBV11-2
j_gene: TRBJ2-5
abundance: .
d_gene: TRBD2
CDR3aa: CASGGGAGETQYF
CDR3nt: TGTGCTTCCGGTGGGGGAGCGGGGGAGACCCAGTACTTC

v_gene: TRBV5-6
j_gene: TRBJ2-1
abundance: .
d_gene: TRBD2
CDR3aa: CASSPGLASYNEQFF
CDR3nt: TGTGCCAGCAGCCCGGGACTAGCGAGCTACAATGAGCAGTTCTTC

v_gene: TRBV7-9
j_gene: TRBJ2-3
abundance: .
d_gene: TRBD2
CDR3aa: CASSLREGSDTQYF
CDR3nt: TGTGCCAGCAGCTTACGGGAGGGGTCAGATACGCAGTATTTT

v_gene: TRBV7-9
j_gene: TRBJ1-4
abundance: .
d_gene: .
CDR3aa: CASSLGGPTNEKLFF
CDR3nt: TGTGCCAGCAGCTTAGGGGGCCCAACTAATGAAAAACTGTTTTTT

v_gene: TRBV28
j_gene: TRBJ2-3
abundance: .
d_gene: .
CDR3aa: CASSPLDSYGTDTQYF
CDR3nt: TGTGCCAGCAGTCCCTTGGACAGCTACGGCACAGATACGCAGTATTTT

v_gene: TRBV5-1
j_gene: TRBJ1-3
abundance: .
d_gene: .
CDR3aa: CASSLDRKSGNTIYF
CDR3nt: TGCGCCAGCAGCTTGGACAGGAAAAGTGGAAACACCATATATTTT

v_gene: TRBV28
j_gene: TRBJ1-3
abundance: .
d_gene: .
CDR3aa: CASSLLAGNTIYF
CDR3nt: TGTGCCAGCAGTTTACTGGCCGGAAACACCATATATTTT

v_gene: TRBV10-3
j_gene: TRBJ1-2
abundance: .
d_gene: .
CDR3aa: CAISEGGANYGYTF
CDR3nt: TGTGCCATCAGTGAAGGCGGCGCTAACTATGGCTACACCTTC

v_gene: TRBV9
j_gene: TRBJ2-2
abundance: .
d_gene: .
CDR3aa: CASSSGLTGELFF
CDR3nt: TGTGCCAGCAGTAGTGGACTCACCGGGGAGCTGTTTTTT

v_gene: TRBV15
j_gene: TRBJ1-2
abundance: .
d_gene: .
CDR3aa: CATSRVQSLGGYTF
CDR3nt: TGTGCCACCAGCAGGGTACAGAGTCTCGGCGGCTACACCTTC

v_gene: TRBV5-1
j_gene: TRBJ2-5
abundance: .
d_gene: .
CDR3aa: CASSLLAPQETQYF
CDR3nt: TGCGCCAGCAGCCTGTTAGCCCCCCAAGAGACCCAGTACTTC